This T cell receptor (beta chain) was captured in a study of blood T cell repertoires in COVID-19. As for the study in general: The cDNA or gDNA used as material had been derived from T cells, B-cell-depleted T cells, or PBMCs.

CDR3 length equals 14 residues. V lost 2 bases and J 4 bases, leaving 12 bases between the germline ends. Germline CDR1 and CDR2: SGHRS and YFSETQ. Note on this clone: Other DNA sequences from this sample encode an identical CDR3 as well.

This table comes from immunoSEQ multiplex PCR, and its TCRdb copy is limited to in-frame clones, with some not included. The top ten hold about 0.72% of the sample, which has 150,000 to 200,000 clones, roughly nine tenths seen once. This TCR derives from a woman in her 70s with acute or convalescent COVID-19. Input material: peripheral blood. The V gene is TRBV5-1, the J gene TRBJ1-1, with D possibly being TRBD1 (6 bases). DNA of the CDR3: TGCGCCAGCAGCTTACAGGGCGGTACCACTGAAGCTTTCTTT. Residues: CASSLQGGTTEAFF.